Each of the 20 T cell receptor beta chains below was sequenced from the same sample in a study of human T cells and chemical hapten exposure. Single cDNA molecules in the library carried unique molecular identifiers attached during preparation. One entry per CDR3 protein, called by TCRdb with MiXCR from the reads. The sample includes a few thousand distinct CDR3 sequences, 40% to 50% of them seen just once. Treatment defined: therapeutic diphenylcyclopropenone sensitization with weekly scalp DPC. The specimen comprised whole blood, sampled before DPC sensitization or 2, 6, or about 24 weeks after (not recorded which). The receptor set was obtained from an adult with alopecia areata. Some clones in this sample may be carry-over from other donors' samples. This table probably holds off-target reads from a library built for another chain.

The chain joins TRBV10-2 to TRBJ2-1, with D hard to call. This CDR3 spans 16 amino acids. Deletions cut 2 bases from V and 0 bases from J, with 11 bases between. The germline V gene has CDR1 WSHSY and CDR2 SAAADI. CDR3 in amino acids: CASSEPTDSSYNEQFF. The CDR3 DNA follows: TGCGCCAGCAGTGAGCCGACTGATTCCTCCTACAATGAGCAGTTCTTC.

This sequence joins TRBV6-2 or TRBV6-3 and TRBJ2-4, with D tentatively TRBD1 or TRBD2 (5 bases each). Per germline, CDR1 MNHEY and CDR2 SVGEGT. CDR3 size: 15 residues. The ends were cut back, 4 bases at V and 0 bases at J, with 10 bases in the middle. The CDR3 loop reads CASSFRGLAKNIQYF. In DNA, the CDR3 is TGTGCCAGCAGTTTCCGGGGCCTAGCCAAAAACATTCAGTACTTC.

This clonotype turned up a few times. The chain is built from TRBV6-2 or TRBV6-3 and TRBJ2-3; D might be TRBD2 (6 bases). Germline values: CDR1 MNHEY, CDR2 SVGEGT. The CDR3 sequence is 13 residues long. Trimming took off 7 bases at V and 5 bases at J, with 13 bases between the two ends. The DNA of the CDR3 is TGTGCCAGCACCAGGGACTCTCAAGATACGCAGTATTTT. Its protein is CASTRDSQDTQYF.

The chain recombines TRBV4-3 with TRBJ2-1, with 9 bases matching TRBD2. The CDR3 is made up of 15 amino acids. The germline V gene encodes CDR1 LGHNA and CDR2 YSLEER. The V gene end was trimmed by 1 base and the J gene end by 6 bases; junction bases not matched to a gene: 4. CDR3 region: CASSQVLAGRNEQFF. CDR3 coding DNA: TGCGCCAGCAGCCAAGTCCTAGCGGGACGCAATGAGCAGTTCTTC.

The chain employs TRBV7-6 and TRBJ2-2, with D hard to call. This CDR3 has 16 amino acids. From germline, CDR1 is SGHVS and CDR2 FNYEAQ. The V gene lost 5 bases and the J gene lost 0 bases, with 13 bases spanning the gap. The CDR3 loop reads CASSLTLTSNTGELFF. CDR3 coding DNA: TGTGCCAGCAGCCTTACGTTGACTTCGAACACCGGGGAGCTGTTTTTT.

The rearrangement links TRBV6-6 to TRBJ2-1, with D possibly TRBD2 on 6 matching bases. This CDR3 region has 17 residues. Germline V gene data show CDR1 as MNHNY and CDR2 as SVGAGI (reference sequence). V was cut by 2 bases and J by 0 bases, with 14 bases left in between. CDR3: CASSYQRLDFSYNEQFF. As DNA, the CDR3 is TGTGCCAGCAGTTACCAAAGACTAGATTTCTCCTACAATGAGCAGTTCTTC.

As for this clonotype: Germline and junction disagree at one end, which may indicate a read error. The chain carries TRBV5-4 and TRBJ2-1; D gene ambiguous. The germline CDR1 and CDR2 sequences are SGHNT and YYREEE (reference sequence). The CDR3 extends over 15 amino acids. This chain's CDR3 is CASSLPGLSYNVQFF. The CDR3 DNA follows: TGTGCCAGCAGCTTGCCTGGCCTCTCCTACAATGTGCAGTTCTTC.

In its sample, this clonotype is large. The chain uses TRBV2 and TRBJ2-1; D remains unclear. The CDR3 is made up of 11 amino acids. V was clipped by 6 bases and J by 4 bases, with 4 bases between them. CDR1 is SNHLY and CDR2 is FYNNEI in the germline V gene. The CDR3 reads CASREYNEQFF. The CDR3 nucleotides read TGTGCCAGCAGGGAATACAATGAGCAGTTCTTC. Looking up the rest from reference TRBV2 and TRBJ2-1 gives the full variable domain: EPEVTQTPSHQVTQMGQEVILRCVPISNHLYFYWYRQILGQKVEFLVSFYNNEISEKSEIFDDQFSVERPDGSNFTLKIRSTKLEDSAMYFCASREYNEQFFGPGTRLTVL.

In this sample, this clonotype is large. The genes are TRBV7-2 and TRBJ2-7; 8 bases match TRBD2. Germline V lookup: CDR1 SGHTA, CDR2 FQGNSA. V lost 0 bases to trimming and J lost 5 bases; unmatched junction nucleotides: 3. The CDR3 spans 14 residues. The CDR3 region has the DNA TGTGCCAGCAGCTTAGCAGCGGGGGCGAACGAGCAGTACTTC. This sequence encodes CASSLAAGANEQYF.

This chain joins TRBV29-1 and TRBJ2-1; D possibly corresponds to TRBD1 (6 bases). CDR1 SQVTM and CDR2 ANQGSEA come from the germline V gene. Trimming removed 4 bases from V and 5 bases from J, with 12 bases in between. The CDR3 sequence is 13 residues long. DNA of the CDR3: TGCAGCGTTGCCGGGACACCAAACAATGAGCAGTTCTTC. The encoded protein is CSVAGTPNNEQFF.

Concerning this clonotype: Relative to the germline gene, one junction end is altered; a read error may explain this. The rearrangement links TRBV12-3 or TRBV12-4 to TRBJ2-3; 13 bases map to TRBD2. This CDR3 is built from 11 residues. DNA for the CDR3: TGTGCCAGCAGTTCGGGACTAGCGGGGACTTTT. It yields the protein CASSSGLAGTF.

This clonotype has a handful of counts. The V and J genes are TRBV7-8 and TRBJ2-3; D gene uncertain. CDR3 size: 11 residues. Trimming cost V 3 bases and J 5 bases, with 3 bases left between them. The germline V gene encodes CDR1 SGHVS and CDR2 FQNEAQ. CDR3 sequence (DNA): TGTGCCAGCAGCTTTGGAGATACGCAGTATTTT. Amino acid sequence: CASSFGDTQYF.

This clonotype was observed a handful of times. The chain recombines TRBV11-3 with TRBJ2-1; TRBD1 might be the D (5 bases). Trimming removed 0 bases from V and 8 bases from J, with 14 bases in between. The length of the CDR3 is 15 residues. Germline V gene lookup returns CDR1 SGHNT and CDR2 YENEEA. The CDR3 region has the DNA TGTGCCAGCAGCTTAGACCCTCGACAGAGCGATGAGCAGTTCTTC. This codes for CASSLDPRQSDEQFF.

The genes are TRBV11-2 and TRBJ2-3; 12 bases are a match to TRBD2. The ends lost 1 base at V and 3 bases at J; junction bases unmatched: 11. CDR1 SGHAT and CDR2 FQNNGV come from the germline V gene. The CDR3 loop spans 19 amino acids. The CDR3: CASSLGTPGLAGMTDTQYF. The CDR3 bases are TGTGCCAGCAGCTTAGGAACCCCTGGACTAGCGGGAATGACAGATACGCAGTATTTT.

CDR3 sequence reads: CASSHTADNEQFF. CDR3 nucleotide sequence: TGTGCCAGCAGCCATACAGCAGACAATGAGCAGTTCTTC. This chain joins TRBV6-2 or TRBV6-3 and TRBJ2-1; D is undetermined. The V end lost 6 bases, the J end lost 5 bases, and 11 bases lay between the germline ends. The CDR3 contains 13 residues. Germline-derived CDR1 and CDR2 are MNHEY and SVGEGT.

This clonotype was recorded a few times. In DNA form, the CDR3 reads TGTGCCAGCAGTGCCCGGGACAGCCTAGCCAAAAACATTCAGTACTTC. This sequence encodes CASSARDSLAKNIQYF. The chain couples TRBV6-2 or TRBV6-3 to TRBJ2-4, with 7 bases aligning to TRBD1. V lost 5 bases to trimming and J lost 0 bases; unmatched junction nucleotides: 7. This CDR3 has 16 residues. Germline CDR1 reads MNHEY; CDR2 reads SVGEGT.

The V gene is TRBV5-1, the J gene TRBJ2-2; possible D gene TRBD1, 6 bases. This CDR3 has 16 amino acids. From germline, CDR1 is SGHRS and CDR2 YFSETQ. The V gene lost 1 base and the J gene lost 1 base, with 11 bases spanning the gap. CDR3 sequence: CASSLRIQGNTGELFF. CDR3 sequence (DNA): TGCGCCAGCAGCTTGAGGATACAGGGGAACACCGGGGAGCTGTTTTTT. The variable domain in full, completed from reference TRBV5-1 and TRBJ2-2, reads KAGVTQTPRYLIKTRGQQVTLSCSPISGHRSVSWYQQTPGQGLQFLFEYFSETQRNKGNFPGRFSGRQFSNSRSEMNVSTLELGDSALYLCASSLRIQGNTGELFFGEGSRLTVL.

This clonotype has a handful of counts. This sequence joins TRBV6-2 or TRBV6-3 and TRBJ2-7; the match to TRBD2 covers 8 bases. J gave up 5 bases and V 6 bases, and 15 bases lay outside the gene matches. This CDR3 contains 16 residues. Germline-derived CDR1 and CDR2 are MNHEY and SVGEGT. The CDR3 reads CASSTHIAGKSHEQYV. The CDR3 bases are TGTGCCAGCAGCACACATATAGCGGGAAAATCCCACGAGCAGTACGTC.

The J gene is TRBJ2-7, the V gene TRBV7-2; 10 nucleotides agree with TRBD1. The CDR3 is made up of 14 amino acids. Germline trimming cut 7 bases from V and 4 bases from J; bases unmatched to any gene: 7. Germline V gives CDR1 SGHTA, CDR2 FQGNSA. CDR3 sequence (DNA): TGTGCCAGCATCAGCCGGGACAGGGGTTACGAGCAGTACTTC. Its protein product is CASISRDRGYEQYF. Using reference TRBV7-2 and TRBJ2-7 for the parts outside the CDR3, the full variable domain is GAGVSQSPSNKVTEKGKDVELRCDPISGHTALYWYRQSLGQGLEFLIYFQGNSAPDKSGLPSDRFSAERTGGSVSTLTIQRTQQEDSAVYLCASISRDRGYEQYFGPGTRLTVT.

The chain joins TRBV20-1 to TRBJ2-3; 13 nucleotides align to TRBD2. Germline loops: CDR1 DFQATT, CDR2 SNEGSKA (reference sequence). V shed 3 bases, J shed 3 bases, and the junction held 9 bases outside the gene matches. This CDR3 spans 17 amino acids. The CDR3 DNA reads TGCAGTGCTAGCCGCCGGACTAGCGGGGGAGTAACAGATACGCAGTATTTT. This gives the protein CSASRRTSGGVTDTQYF.